This T cell receptor (beta chain) was captured in a study of cytomegalovirus exposure and HLA in healthy donors. The study's findings and limits: Accounts indicate the classifier identified cytomegalovirus status with strong specificity and sensitivity.

In the case of this clone: The target antigen is unknown.

The protocol was immunoSEQ multiplex PCR, while the TCRdb copy is restricted to in-frame clones and leaves out a portion. The profile covers more than 300,000 clones, with 86% appearing a single time and 0.83% taken by the ten largest. Germline loops: CDR1 MGHRA, CDR2 YSYEKL. Deletions cut 0 bases from V and 3 bases from J, with 12 bases between. This CDR3 is built from 16 residues. The chain links TRBV4-1 to TRBJ2-1; tentatively, D is TRBD2 (6 bases). Sequenced input: PBMCs. This sequence originates from a woman aged 18-29 years in good health and CMV-seronegative. This chain's CDR3 is CASSQEGRGYYNEQFF. In nucleotides, the CDR3 is TGCGCCAGCAGCCAAGAGGGGCGGGGTTACTACAATGAGCAGTTCTTC.